The source of this T cell receptor beta chain is a study of CXCR3-negative and CXCR3-positive naive CD8 T cells. Whole-study results and caveats: CXCR3-positive naive cells carried more hydrophobic TRB CDR3s than CXCR3-negative ones. Similar TRBV-TRBJ gene usage was seen in naive CXCR3-negative and CXCR3-positive cells, but not in memory cells. Both of the naive subsets showed about the same high diversity, but memory CD8+ cells had much less.

The sorter processed each CD8+ T cell subset in triplicate at some 330,000 cells apiece. All TRB cDNA libraries came from 5' RACE performed with UMI labels. TCRdb reprocessed the 5' RACE reads, with one entry per CDR3 protein and no DNA. The sample totals more than 65,000 distinct CDR3 sequences. As to this clonotype: Its specificity is not known.

The CDR3 runs 19 residues. The TCR was taken from a human donor in good health. Some clones in this sample may be carry-over from other donors' samples. The source material was naive CXCR3- CD8+ T cells from blood. Subset noted: CD45RO-CCR7+CD27+CD95- naive CD8+ T cells lacking CXCR3 (TNR3-). The chain employs TRBV23-1 and TRBJ2-7. TRBV23-1 counts as an open reading frame of uncertain function. CDR3 region: CASSQSSPIDGLSSYEQYF.